Below are 10 T cell receptor beta chains sequenced from a single sample in a study of shared clonotypes between healthy human individuals. Naive-designated CD8 cells lacked CD45RO, were positively enriched for CCR7, and omitted terminally differentiated effector memory CD45RA+ cells. TCRdb's copy holds only in-frame clones and misses some; the assay was immunoSEQ multiplex PCR. The data contain around 600,000 clones, about 95% of them seen just once; the ten biggest clones take up approximately 0.11%. The material sequenced was naive CD8+ T cells sorted from blood. These TCRs come from a woman in her 30s in good health.

This chain uses TRBV7-8 with TRBJ1-1; 8 nucleotides agree with TRBD1. The CDR3 has 15 amino acids. CDR1 is SGHVS, CDR2 FQNEAQ, per germline. With 1 base clipped from V and 1 base from J, the junction kept 2 bases outside the gene matches. The chain's CDR3 is CASSLDGTGNTEAFF. Written as DNA, the CDR3 is TGTGCCAGCAGCTTAGACGGGACAGGGAACACTGAAGCTTTCTTT.

The J gene is TRBJ1-2, the V gene TRBV15, with D maybe TRBD1 (6 bases). Per the germline V gene, CDR1 is LNHNV and CDR2 is YYDKDF (reference sequence). Trimming took off 3 bases at V and 0 bases at J, with 11 bases between the two ends. The CDR3 contains 15 residues. CDR3 DNA sequence: TGTGCCACCAGCAGGCCAGGGGAGACTAACTATGGCTACACCTTC. Protein: CATSRPGETNYGYTF.

DNA of the CDR3: TGTGCCAGCAGACAACTAGCGGGAGTCGGCACAGATACGCAGTATTTT. This sequence encodes CASRQLAGVGTDTQYF. The rearrangement joins TRBV6-6 to TRBJ2-3; 11 positions match TRBD2. The CDR3 contains 16 residues. From germline, CDR1 is MNHNY and CDR2 SVGAGI (reference sequence). V lost 6 bases, J lost 1 base, and 6 bases stayed unmatched.

This clone was observed a single time. CDR3 in amino acids: CASRRLPNTEAFF. As DNA, the CDR3 is TGCGCCAGCAGACGGCTACCGAACACTGAAGCTTTCTTT. The V call is TRBV10-1, the J call TRBJ1-1; D not resolved. Trimming removed 6 bases from V and 1 base from J, with 9 bases in between. Germline-derived CDR1 and CDR2 are WNHNN and SYGVQD (reference sequence). The CDR3 is 13 amino acids.

This clone was seen only a few times. V usage is TRBV10-3 and J usage is TRBJ2-5; TRBD1 is a possible D gene (5 bases). Germline V gives CDR1 ENHRY, CDR2 SYGVKD. The CDR3 sequence is 12 residues long. V lost 3 bases and J 3 bases, leaving 5 bases between the germline ends. The CDR3 loop reads CAISEGEETQYF. Here the CDR3 DNA reads TGTGCCATCAGTGAAGGGGAAGAGACCCAGTACTTC.

CDR3 bases: TGCAGCGTTGTCAGCGGGAGTTTCGAGCAGTACTTC. It is translated as CSVVSGSFEQYF. The chain is built from TRBV29-1 and TRBJ2-7; 8 bases map to TRBD2. The CDR3 length is 12 residues. Trimming removed 4 bases from V and 6 bases from J; junction bases left unmatched: 5. CDR1 SQVTM and CDR2 ANQGSEA come from the germline V gene.

J is TRBJ2-1 and V is TRBV19; possible D gene TRBD1, 5 bases. Germline CDR1 and CDR2: LNHDA and SQIVND (reference sequence). This CDR3 region has 19 residues. The V and J ends lost 5 bases and 0 bases respectively, with 23 bases between them. CDR3 amino acids: CASSEQAVVGDSSYNEQFF. The CDR3 DNA reads as TGTGCCAGTAGTGAGCAAGCCGTTGTAGGGGATAGCTCCTACAATGAGCAGTTCTTC.

The chain links TRBV4-1 to TRBJ2-3; tentatively, D is TRBD2 (6 bases). With 1 base removed from V and 0 bases from J, the gap between germline ends came to 11 bases. Germline V gene lookup returns CDR1 MGHRA and CDR2 YSYEKL. The CDR3 has 16 residues. CDR3 amino acids: CASSQAVAASTDTQYF. In nucleotides, the CDR3 is TGCGCCAGCAGCCAAGCGGTAGCGGCTAGCACAGATACGCAGTATTTT.

The chain couples TRBV11-2 to TRBJ2-7, with D perhaps assigned TRBD1 or TRBD2 (5 bases each). The CDR3 contains 13 residues. From germline, CDR1 is SGHAT and CDR2 FQNNGV. V lost 5 bases and J lost 3, with 11 bases in between. The CDR3 DNA reads TGTGCCAGCAGCCCAGGGACGTTCTACGAGCAGTACTTC. Its translation: CASSPGTFYEQYF.

This chain uses TRBV5-6 with TRBJ1-5; no clear D gene. CDR3 length: 13 amino acids. Germline-derived CDR1 and CDR2 are SGHDT and YYEEEE. The V end was cut by 3 bases, the J end by 3 bases, with 7 bases between. This chain's CDR3 is CASSSGINQPQHF. CDR3 in DNA: TGTGCCAGCAGCTCAGGTATCAATCAGCCCCAGCATTTT. Complete variable domain (other parts from reference TRBV5-6 and TRBJ1-5): DAGVTQSPTHLIKTRGQQVTLRCSPKSGHDTVSWYQQALGQGPQFIFQYYEEEERQRGNFPDRFSGHQFPNYSSELNVNALLLGDSALYLCASSSGINQPQHFGDGTRLSIL.